The rows below give T cell receptor beta chains drawn from one sample of a study of response to subunit inactivated influenza vaccine. MiXCR, applied by TCRdb to the RT-PCR reads, yields one record per CDR3 protein. The sample lists under 200,000 distinct CDR3 sequences; about a tenth were seen once. The starting material was non-naive T cells sorted from PBMCs, obtained more than 35 days after vaccination. The receptors were sampled from a man in his forties or fifties who received an inactivated influenza vaccine. Both conserved end residues are trimmed from each CDR3.

TRBV6-2/TRBV6-3 | ASNRFLSVDQETQY
TRBV12-3/TRBV12-4 | ASSDKGWEETNEKLF
TRBV2 | ASSFSGRQETQY
TRBV5-5 | ASSLSGELSYEQY
TRBV5-4 | ASSLFLDTQY
TRBV7-6 | ASSSRQIQETQY
TRBV6-2/TRBV6-3 | ASSPPNSHEQY
TRBV6-1 | ASSSPRGHSSYNEQF
TRBV7-9 | ASSRTESYEQY
TRBV10-1 | ASSESAGPSGANVLT
TRBV5-1 | ASSLAQGARETQY
TRBV11-1 | ASSFGLAGGYSYNEQF
TRBV28 | ASSLDYDSPLH
TRBV4-1 | ASSRRGQVSSYNEQF
TRBV9 | ASSPRTGNTGELF
TRBV28 | ASSPSKGNSARTKIRQY
TRBV20-1 | SAESWGALCSNQPQH
TRBV20-1 | SARDPRVAGSSTDTQY
TRBV10-3 | AISESSRRAHQETQY
TRBV27 | ASSLLAAGTGELF
TRBV2 | ASSESAGAYEQY
TRBV19 | ASSSPGEDGYT
TRBV3-1 | ASSQGNVVQY
TRBV3-1 | ASSQGQGSTGELF
TRBV5-1 | ASSPDGHSNQPQH
TRBV28 | ASSSDRRVGNQPQH
TRBV29-1 | SVAVAESTDTQY
TRBV10-3 | AISERGDTQY
TRBV28 | ASKPTGGAYNEQF
TRBV3-1 | ASSQTTGGTLEETQY
TRBV18 | ASSSRLPGLAPSYEQY
TRBV3-1 | ASSFSGQGTVGANVLT
TRBV4-2 | ASSQVRGTGNQPQH
TRBV25-1 | ASSKTGRGSPLH
TRBV2 | ASSDDRGENTEAF
TRBV28 | ASSSPVGWQGYQPQH
TRBV9 | ASSVGAGGYEQY
TRBV2 | ASSYTGDPYNEQF
TRBV6-1 | ASRDGGRQETQY